This TCR beta chain was sequenced in a study of CD8 T cells in Susac syndrome. Germline CDR1 is SGHTA and CDR2 is FQGNSA. This CDR3 has 13 amino acids. Trimming took off 5 bases at V and 5 bases at J, with 12 bases between the two ends. The RNA, about 0.45 to 1 ug, was put through reverse transcription using random hexamers. TCRdb re-analysed the immunoSEQ multiplex PCR reads in MiXCR, keeping a single row per CDR3 protein. The sample lists approximately 170,000 distinct CDR3 sequences, around 93% occurring once. The sequence was collected from a human donor in good health. Sequences were obtained from CD4+ T cells from PBMCs. V gene TRBV7-2 combines with J gene TRBJ1-2; perhaps TRBD1 as D (5 bases). CDR3 protein: CASSPAPGYGYTF. The CDR3 DNA sequence: TGTGCCAGCAGCCCAGCCCCAGGGTATGGCTACACCTTC.